Sequencing of this T cell receptor beta chain was carried out in a study of blood T cell repertoires in COVID-19. This CDR3 is 16 amino acids long. The ends were cut back, 6 bases at V and 6 bases at J, with 20 bases in the middle. The germline CDR1 and CDR2 sequences are MGHDK and SYGVNS. Here immunoSEQ multiplex PCR was the method, and the copy in TCRdb shows in-frame clones only, minus some. The data hold approximately 150,000 clones, with roughly 89% observed a single time. The chain employs TRBV25-1 and TRBJ2-2; D is possibly TRBD2 (6 bases). Sequences were obtained from peripheral blood. This TCR derives from a man aged 45-65 years with active or convalescent COVID-19. CDR3: CASRTTGFGGSGELFF. The CDR3 bases are TGTGCCAGCAGAACAACGGGTTTCGGGGGTTCCGGGGAGCTGTTTTTT.